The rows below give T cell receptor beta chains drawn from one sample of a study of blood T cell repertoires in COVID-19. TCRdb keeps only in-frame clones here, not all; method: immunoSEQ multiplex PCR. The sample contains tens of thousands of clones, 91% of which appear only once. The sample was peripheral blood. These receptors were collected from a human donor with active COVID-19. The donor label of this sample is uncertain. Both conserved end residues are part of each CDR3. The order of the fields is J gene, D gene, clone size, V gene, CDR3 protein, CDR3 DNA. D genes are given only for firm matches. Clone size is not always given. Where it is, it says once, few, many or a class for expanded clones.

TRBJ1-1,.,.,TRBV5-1,CASSSTLGLENTEAFF,TGCGCCAGCAGCTCGACTCTTGGACTGGAGAACACTGAAGCTTTCTTT
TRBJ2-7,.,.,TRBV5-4,CASSIPTRSYEQYF,TGTGCCAGCAGCATCCCGACGAGGTCCTACGAGCAGTACTTC
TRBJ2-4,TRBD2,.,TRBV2,CASSLLAGSRIQYF,TGTGCCAGCAGTTTACTAGCGGGAAGTAGAATTCAGTACTTC
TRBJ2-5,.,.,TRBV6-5,CASSYTGNPETQYF,TGTGCCAGCAGTTACACCGGGAACCCAGAGACCCAGTACTTC
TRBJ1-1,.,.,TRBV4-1,CASSQDGGIAFF,TGCGCCAGCAGCCAAGATGGGGGGATAGCTTTCTTT
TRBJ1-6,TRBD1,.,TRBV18,CASSPSTGESPLHF,TGTGCCAGCTCACCATCGACAGGGGAATCACCCCTCCACTTT
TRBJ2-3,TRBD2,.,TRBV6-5,CASSYLLAGAGDTQYF,TGTGCCAGCAGTTATTTACTAGCGGGAGCAGGAGATACGCAGTATTTT
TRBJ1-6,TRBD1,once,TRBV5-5,CASSSVPGQGLGNSPLHF,TGTGCCAGCAGCTCCGTCCCGGGACAGGGTCTGGGTAATTCACCCCTCCACTTT
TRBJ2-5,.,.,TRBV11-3,CASSLGTLRGQETQYF,TGTGCCAGCAGTCTCGGGACCCTCCGGGGGCAAGAGACCCAGTACTTC
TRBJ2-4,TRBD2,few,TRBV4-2,CASSQGGAGGPGNIQYF,TGTGCCAGCAGCCAAGGGGGAGCGGGAGGGCCGGGGAACATTCAGTACTTC
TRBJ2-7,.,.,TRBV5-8,CASRDGPRDYYEQYF,TGTGCCAGCAGGGATGGACCCCGTGACTACTACGAGCAGTACTTC
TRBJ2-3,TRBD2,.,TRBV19,CASSMGTSGTDTQYF,TGTGCCAGTAGTATGGGGACTAGCGGCACAGATACGCAGTATTTT
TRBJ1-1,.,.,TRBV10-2,CASSWTEAMNTEAFF,TGCGCCAGCAGTTGGACGGAGGCGATGAACACTGAAGCTTTCTTT
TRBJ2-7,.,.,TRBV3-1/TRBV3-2,CASSYLYEQYF,TGTGCCAGCAGTTATCTCTACGAGCAGTACTTC
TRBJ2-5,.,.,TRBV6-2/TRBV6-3,CASSSLRTQYF,TGTGCCAGCAGCAGCCTGCGAACCCAGTACTTC
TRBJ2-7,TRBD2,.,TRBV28,CASSGLAPIYEQYF,TGTGCCAGCAGCGGACTAGCCCCAATATACGAGCAGTACTTC
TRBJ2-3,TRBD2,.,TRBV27,CASSPTLAGFTDTQYF,TGTGCCAGCAGCCCAACTCTAGCGGGATTCACAGATACGCAGTATTTT
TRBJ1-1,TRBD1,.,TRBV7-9,CASSFQTGVTEAFF,TGTGCCAGCAGCTTCCAAACAGGGGTCACTGAAGCTTTCTTT
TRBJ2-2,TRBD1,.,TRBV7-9,CASSSPGQGKRTGELFF,TGTGCCAGCAGCTCACCGGGACAGGGGAAACGGACCGGGGAGCTGTTTTTT
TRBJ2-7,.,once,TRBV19,CASSWGLKTYEQYF,TGTGCCAGTAGTTGGGGACTCAAGACCTACGAGCAGTACTTC
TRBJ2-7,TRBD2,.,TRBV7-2,CASSLGAGGSYEQYF,TGTGCCAGCAGCTTAGGGGCGGGAGGGTCCTACGAGCAGTACTTC
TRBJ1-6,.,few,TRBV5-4,CASSFQGSYNSPLHF,TGTGCCAGCAGCTTCCAGGGATCCTATAATTCACCCCTCCACTTT
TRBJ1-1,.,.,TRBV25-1,CASSEPGVRTEAFF,TGTGCCAGCAGTGAACCAGGGGTAAGAACTGAAGCTTTCTTT
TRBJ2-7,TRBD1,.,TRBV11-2,CASSRDRNYEQYF,TGTGCCAGCAGCCGGGACAGGAACTACGAGCAGTACTTC
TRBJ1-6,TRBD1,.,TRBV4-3,CASSQDQDRGRSPLHF,TGCGCCAGCAGCCAAGATCAGGACAGGGGTAGATCACCCCTCCACTTT
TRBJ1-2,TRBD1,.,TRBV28,CASTHRGFDGYTF,TGTGCCAGCACCCACAGGGGTTTTGATGGCTACACCTTC
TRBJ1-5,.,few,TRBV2,CASSAAAPRGQPQHF,TGTGCCAGCAGTGCTGCGGCTCCTAGGGGGCAGCCCCAGCATTTT
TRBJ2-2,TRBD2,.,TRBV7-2,CASSLTSGSPGELFF,TGTGCCAGCAGCCTTACTAGCGGGAGCCCCGGGGAGCTGTTTTTT
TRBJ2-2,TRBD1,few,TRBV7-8,CASSRAGTGGVGELFF,TGTGCCAGCAGCCGCGCCGGGACAGGGGGCGTCGGGGAGCTGTTTTTT
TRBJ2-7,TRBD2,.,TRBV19,CASSIALAASYEQYF,TGTGCCAGTAGTATAGCTCTAGCGGCCTCCTACGAGCAGTACTTC
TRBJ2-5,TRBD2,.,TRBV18,CASSPGASGSRETQYF,TGTGCCAGCTCACCAGGGGCTAGCGGGAGCCGGGAGACCCAGTACTTC
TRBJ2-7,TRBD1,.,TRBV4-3,CASSQAGTGVHEQYF,TGCGCCAGCAGCCAAGCGGGGACAGGGGTCCACGAGCAGTACTTC
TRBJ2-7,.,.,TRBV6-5,CASSRGGGNYEQYF,TGTGCCAGCAGTCGCGGGGGCGGGAACTACGAGCAGTACTTC